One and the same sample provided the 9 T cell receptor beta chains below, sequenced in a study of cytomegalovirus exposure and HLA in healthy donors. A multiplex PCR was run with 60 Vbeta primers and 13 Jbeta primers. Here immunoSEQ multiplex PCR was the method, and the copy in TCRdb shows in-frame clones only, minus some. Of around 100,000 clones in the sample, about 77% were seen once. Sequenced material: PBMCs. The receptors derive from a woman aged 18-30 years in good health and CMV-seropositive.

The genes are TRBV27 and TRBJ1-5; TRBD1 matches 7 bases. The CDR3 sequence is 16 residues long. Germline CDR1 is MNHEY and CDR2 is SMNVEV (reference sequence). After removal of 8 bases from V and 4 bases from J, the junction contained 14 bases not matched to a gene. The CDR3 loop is CASGSSIQGRNQPQHF. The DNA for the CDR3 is TGTGCCAGCGGATCAAGTATACAGGGGAGGAATCAGCCCCAGCATTTT.

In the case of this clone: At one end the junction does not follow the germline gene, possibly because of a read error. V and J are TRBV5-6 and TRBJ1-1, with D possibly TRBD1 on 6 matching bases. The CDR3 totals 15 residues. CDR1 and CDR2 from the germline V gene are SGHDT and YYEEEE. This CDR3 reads CDSNLSLRGGTEAFF. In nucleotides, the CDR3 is TGTGACAGCAACTTATCCCTCAGGGGCGGCACTGAAGCTTTCTTT.

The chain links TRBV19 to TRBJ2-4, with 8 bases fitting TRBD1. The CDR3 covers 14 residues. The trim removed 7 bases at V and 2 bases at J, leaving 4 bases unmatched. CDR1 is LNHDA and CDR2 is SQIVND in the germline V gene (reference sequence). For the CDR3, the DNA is TGTGCCAGTAAGACAGGGGCTCCCAAAAACATTCAGTACTTC. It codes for CASKTGAPKNIQYF.

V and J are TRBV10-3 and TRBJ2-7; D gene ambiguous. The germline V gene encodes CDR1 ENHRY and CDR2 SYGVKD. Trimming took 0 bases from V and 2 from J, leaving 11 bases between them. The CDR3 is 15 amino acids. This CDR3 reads CAISESNSPTYEQYF. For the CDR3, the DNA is TGTGCCATCAGTGAGTCGAACAGTCCTACCTACGAGCAGTACTTC.

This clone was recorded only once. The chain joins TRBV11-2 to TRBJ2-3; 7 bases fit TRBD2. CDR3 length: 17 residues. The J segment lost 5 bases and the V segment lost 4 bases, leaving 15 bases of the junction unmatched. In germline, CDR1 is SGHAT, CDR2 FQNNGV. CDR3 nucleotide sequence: TGTGCCAGCAGCTCCGCCCCACGCGGGAGCCTTAAAGATACGCAGTATTTT. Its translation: CASSSAPRGSLKDTQYF.

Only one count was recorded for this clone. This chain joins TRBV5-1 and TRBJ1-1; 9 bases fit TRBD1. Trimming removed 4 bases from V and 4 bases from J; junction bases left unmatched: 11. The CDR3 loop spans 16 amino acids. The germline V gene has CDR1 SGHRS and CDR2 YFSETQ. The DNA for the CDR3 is TGCGCCAGCAGCCGGGCCGTTAACAGGGGGCCCACTGAAGCTTTCTTT. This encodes CASSRAVNRGPTEAFF.

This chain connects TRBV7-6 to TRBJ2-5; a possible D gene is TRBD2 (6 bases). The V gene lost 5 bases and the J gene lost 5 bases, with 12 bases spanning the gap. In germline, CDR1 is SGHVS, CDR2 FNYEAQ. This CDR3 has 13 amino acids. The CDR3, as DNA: TGTGCCAGCAGCCCCCGGGCGGGGGAGACCCAGTACTTC. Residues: CASSPRAGETQYF.

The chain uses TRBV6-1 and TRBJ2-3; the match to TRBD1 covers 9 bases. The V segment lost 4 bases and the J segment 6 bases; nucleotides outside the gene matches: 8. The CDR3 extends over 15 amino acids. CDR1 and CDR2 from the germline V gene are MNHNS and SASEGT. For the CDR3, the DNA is TGTGCCAGCAGTGGACAACCTGACAGGGGGGATACGCAGTATTTT. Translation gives CASSGQPDRGDTQYF.

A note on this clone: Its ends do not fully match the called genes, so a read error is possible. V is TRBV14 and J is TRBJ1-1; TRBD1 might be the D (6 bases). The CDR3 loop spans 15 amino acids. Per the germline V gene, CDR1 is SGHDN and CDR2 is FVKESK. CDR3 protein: CASTQALTGGTEAFF. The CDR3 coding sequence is TGTGCCAGCACCCAAGCCCTGACAGGCGGCACTGAAGCTTTCTTT.